These T cell receptor beta chains were read from a single sample in a study of blood T cell repertoires in COVID-19. TCRdb's copy holds only in-frame clones and misses some; the assay was immunoSEQ multiplex PCR. The sample has around 130,000 clones, 85% seen once. Sequencing was performed on peripheral blood. These receptors originate from a man over 45 with acute or convalescent COVID-19. Both conserved end residues are part of each CDR3. The D gene is left open where the match is weak. For some rows the clone size is stated as once, few or many, or as a class when expanded; others skip it.

D,V,size,J,DNA,CDR3
NA,TRBV10-3,few,TRBJ1-1,TGTGCCATCAGTGTACTCGGAGGGAACACTGAAGCTTTCTTT,CAISVLGGNTEAFF
TRBD1,TRBV9,NA,TRBJ1-2,TGTGCCAGCAGCCCGAGTGGGACAGGGAGCGCGGGCTACACCTTC,CASSPSGTGSAGYTF
NA,TRBV6-5,NA,TRBJ2-5,TGTGCCAGCACCGAGGACTGGAAAGAGACCCAGTACTTC,CASTEDWKETQYF
NA,TRBV30,NA,TRBJ2-1,TGTGCCTGGAGCTTCAATGAGCAGTTCTTC,CAWSFNEQFF
NA,TRBV6-5,NA,TRBJ1-1,TGTGCCAGCAGGGCCGCTTACCCCATGAACACTGAAGCTTTCTTT,CASRAAYPMNTEAFF
NA,TRBV6-5,NA,TRBJ1-1,TGTGCCAGCAGTTACTCGGAGCGGCAGGTGAACACTGAAGCTTTCTTT,CASSYSERQVNTEAFF
TRBD1,TRBV9,NA,TRBJ2-7,TGTGCCAGCAGCCCCGGGACAGGGGGCTACTACGAGCAGTACTTC,CASSPGTGGYYEQYF
NA,TRBV5-1,NA,TRBJ2-2,TGCGCCAGCAGATTGGGAGACTTCAACACCGGGGAGCTGTTTTTT,CASRLGDFNTGELFF
NA,TRBV5-6,NA,TRBJ2-2,TGTGCCAGCAGCAACAGGGCCGGGGAGCTGTTTTTT,CASSNRAGELFF
NA,TRBV6-6,NA,TRBJ1-2,TGTGCCAGCAGTTACTCTAGTACGGGCTACACCTTC,CASSYSSTGYTF
NA,TRBV7-6,NA,TRBJ1-4,TGTGCCAGCAGCCCCACCGGAACAGCAACTAATGAAAAACTGTTTTTT,CASSPTGTATNEKLFF
NA,TRBV27,NA,TRBJ2-5,TGTGCCAGCAGCCGCACGACTAGAAGGGAGACCCAGTACTTC,CASSRTTRRETQYF
NA,TRBV19,NA,TRBJ1-1,TGTGCCAGTAGTATAGGGGGAGGCACTGAAGCTTTCTTT,CASSIGGGTEAFF
TRBD2,TRBV28,NA,TRBJ2-3,TGTGCCAGCAGTGCCGGCGGAGCCCGGGGAGGGGATACGCAGTATTTT,CASSAGGARGGDTQYF
TRBD1,TRBV11-3,NA,TRBJ1-3,TGTGCCAGCAGCTTAGATCCGACAGGGCGATTCCCCGGAAACACCATATATTTT,CASSLDPTGRFPGNTIYF
TRBD1,TRBV28,NA,TRBJ1-2,TGTGCCACCCCGAGGGGGCAGGGTAATATAGATGGCTACACCTTC,CATPRGQGNIDGYTF
TRBD2,TRBV5-1,few,TRBJ2-7,TGCGCCAGCAGTGGTAGCGGGAGTAGGGGCGAGCAGTACTTC,CASSGSGSRGEQYF
NA,TRBV11-3,NA,TRBJ2-1,TGTGCCAGCAGCTTAAAGATAGGACTGGGCAATGAGCAGTTCTTC,CASSLKIGLGNEQFF
NA,TRBV5-1,NA,TRBJ2-3,TGCGCCAGCAGCTTTCACACAGATACGCAGTATTTT,CASSFHTDTQYF
NA,TRBV7-3,NA,TRBJ2-5,TGTGCCAGCAGCCTTCAGATCCAAGAGACCCAGTACTTC,CASSLQIQETQYF
NA,TRBV15,NA,TRBJ2-3,TGTGCCACCAGCTCTCGACAGTCCACAGATACGCAGTATTTT,CATSSRQSTDTQYF
NA,TRBV9,NA,TRBJ1-4,TGTGCCAGCAGCGTAGGTGAGGGTCGTGGTGAAAAACTGTTTTTT,CASSVGEGRGEKLFF
NA,TRBV3-1/TRBV3-2,once,TRBJ1-3,TGTGCCAGCAGCCCCCTAAGGAGAGACACCATATATTTT,CASSPLRRDTIYF
NA,TRBV9,NA,TRBJ2-3,TGTGCCAGCAGCGTAGCTAATAGCCGCACAGATACGCAGTATTTT,CASSVANSRTDTQYF
TRBD1,TRBV27,NA,TRBJ2-7,TGTGCCAGCAGAAGACGGACAGGCTACCACGAGCAGTACTTC,CASRRRTGYHEQYF
NA,TRBV13,few,TRBJ2-7,TGTGCCAGCAGCTTAGGCGTTGGGGACTCTTCCTACGAGCAGTACTTC,CASSLGVGDSSYEQYF
TRBD1,TRBV28,NA,TRBJ1-1,TGTGCCAGCAGCTCCCCCCCCCAGGGGGCATGGACTGAAGCTTTCTTT,CASSSPPQGAWTEAFF
NA,TRBV28,NA,TRBJ1-1,TGTGCCAGCGTGGGACAGAACACTGAAGCTTTCTTT,CASVGQNTEAFF
TRBD1,TRBV5-6,NA,TRBJ1-2,TGTGCCAGCAGCCCTGGACAGGGAGGTAACTATGGCTACACCTTC,CASSPGQGGNYGYTF
TRBD1,TRBV4-1,NA,TRBJ2-5,TGCGCCAGCAGCCAAGATAGGGACAGGGTTACGAAGACCCAGTACTTC,CASSQDRDRVTKTQYF
TRBD1,TRBV2,NA,TRBJ1-2,TGTGCCAGCAGTGTCTTACAGGGGTATGGCTACACCTTC,CASSVLQGYGYTF
TRBD1,TRBV10-3,NA,TRBJ2-4,TGTGCCATCAGTGAGTCAAATCCGGGACAGGGAAAAAACATTCAGTACTTC,CAISESNPGQGKNIQYF
NA,TRBV19,NA,TRBJ1-4,TGTGCCAGTAGTACCCCTCAAGGGAGGGAAAAACTGTTTTTT,CASSTPQGREKLFF
NA,TRBV3-1/TRBV3-2,NA,TRBJ1-2,TGTGCCAGCAGCCAAAATTTAGACGCTAGACCCTATGGCTACACCTTC,CASSQNLDARPYGYTF
NA,TRBV23-1,NA,TRBJ2-2,TGCGCCAGCCGGGGGAGTCGTAGGGAGGAACAGGCCGGGGAGCTGTTTTTT,CASRGSRREEQAGELFF
NA,TRBV2,NA,TRBJ1-2,TGTGCCAGCAGTGAATTGAGGACTACCTATGGCTACACCTTC,CASSELRTTYGYTF
NA,TRBV7-8,NA,TRBJ1-5,TGTGCCAGCAGCCGGGAGTGGGGCAATCAGCCCCAGCATTTT,CASSREWGNQPQHF
NA,TRBV12-5,NA,TRBJ2-3,TGTGCTAGTGGTTTGGGGGAGTGGCGGACAGATACGCAGTATTTT,CASGLGEWRTDTQYF
TRBD1,TRBV5-6,NA,TRBJ1-1,TGTGCCAGCAGCCCAGGGGGCACTGAAGCTTTCTTT,CASSPGGTEAFF
NA,TRBV27,NA,TRBJ2-3,TGTGCCAGCAGGGCGGCAGATACGCAGTATTTT,CASRAADTQYF
NA,TRBV7-9,NA,TRBJ2-3,TGTGCCAGCAGCTTAGTCGAGGTTACGCAGTATTTT,CASSLVEVTQYF
NA,TRBV20-1,few,TRBJ1-1,TGCAGGGTTGGACAGAACACTGAAGCTTTCTTT,CRVGQNTEAFF
NA,TRBV18,few,TRBJ1-2,TGTGCCAGCTCACCCCCGGCGGGGGGGATACCCTCCTATGGCTACACCTTC,CASSPPAGGIPSYGYTF
TRBD2,TRBV2,NA,TRBJ2-3,TGTGCCAGCAGCGGCGGGGGGGCCGGAGATACGCAGTATTTT,CASSGGGAGDTQYF